The T cell receptor (beta chain) under discussion was sequenced for a study of Ad26.COV2.S vaccination and SARS-CoV-2 variants. Study context: Among those in the COV1001 Ad26.COV2.S trial arm was the donor. Study findings and constraints: Non-spike TCR breadth was similar in vaccine and placebo recipients.

The table came from immunoSEQ multiplex PCR; TCRdb's copy has only in-frame clones and leaves some out. The data hold roughly 270,000 clones, with 87% observed a single time. This CDR3 region has 16 residues. J was trimmed by 3 bases and V by 3 bases; bases with no gene match: 5. The germline gives CDR1 MNHEY, CDR2 SMNVEV (reference sequence). Treatment denoted: 19 received Ad26.COV2.S at low or high dose, single or two shots; a few received placebo; per-sample allocation not given. Material that was analyzed had been drawn on day 63 after the first vaccine or placebo injection. An adult of 18-55 years in Boston served as donor. Vaccination used an Ad26 vector expressing Wuhan-strain SARS-CoV-2 spike. Worth noting for this clone: Antigen unknown.

Sequenced material: peripheral blood, taken in a trial of Ad26.COV2.S vaccine versus placebo. This clonotype was sampled from a person between 18 and 60 years old who received the Ad26.COV2.S COVID-19 vaccine or a placebo. V and J are TRBV27 and TRBJ2-3, with 11 bases matching TRBD2. The CDR3 is CASSFRTSGRTDTQYF. The DNA for the CDR3 is TGTGCCAGCAGTTTCCGAACTAGCGGGAGAACAGATACGCAGTATTTT.